The present T cell receptor beta chain was sequenced within a study of cytomegalovirus exposure and HLA in healthy donors. Findings of the study overall: Most TCR sequences were uncommon, yet certain public TCRs appeared in many donors. Testing in vitro showed a few CMV-associated chains specific for CMV antigens.

Remarks on this clone: What it binds is not known.

The V segment lost 1 base and the J segment 7 bases; nucleotides outside the gene matches: 1. The germline gives CDR1 SGHAT, CDR2 FQNNGV. The CDR3 sequence is 12 residues long. Method: immunoSEQ multiplex PCR; TCRdb's copy keeps in-frame clones and lacks some. The sample carries 120,000 or so clones, about nine tenths recorded once. V usage is TRBV11-2 and J usage is TRBJ2-7; TRBD2 agrees at 7 bases. Source material: PBMCs. This TCR came from a woman aged 18-29 years in good health and CMV-seronegative. CDR3 nucleotide sequence: TGTGCCAGCAGCTTAGGGGGGGGAGAGCAGTACTTC. Protein: CASSLGGGEQYF.